Sequencing of this TCR beta chain was carried out in a study of T cells in Graves' hyperthyroidism and ophthalmopathy. Study-wide results and limits: Most clonotypes expanded in thyroid above 0.001 were likewise present in blood. Progression to ophthalmopathy was predicted a median of 6.5 months early.

It was considered stable Graves' hyperthyroidism when ophthalmopathy did not progress within 18 months. There are 11 residues in the CDR3. Germline V CDR1 and CDR2: SGHVS, FQNEAQ. Germline trimming cut 4 bases from V and 17 bases from J; bases unmatched to any gene: 3. A remark on this clonotype: The antigen remains undetermined.

Researchers took RNA transcripts and amplified the TCR beta CDR3 regions from them. During a first-round RT-PCR of the TCR CDR3, the HTBI primer set was used. TCRdb called the multiplex PCR reads again in MiXCR, with one record for every CDR3 protein. This sample carries hundreds of thousands of distinct CDR3 sequences, 35% to 45% of them seen once, and the ten largest clones take 7% to 10%. This chain joins TRBV7-8 and TRBJ2-6; 9 positions agree with TRBD2. The source of this sequence is a man aged 18 to 29 with Graves' hyperthyroidism. Sample: blood. The CDR3 bases are TGTGCCAGCAGCTGGACTAGCGCCGTGACTTTC. It is translated as CASSWTSAVTF.